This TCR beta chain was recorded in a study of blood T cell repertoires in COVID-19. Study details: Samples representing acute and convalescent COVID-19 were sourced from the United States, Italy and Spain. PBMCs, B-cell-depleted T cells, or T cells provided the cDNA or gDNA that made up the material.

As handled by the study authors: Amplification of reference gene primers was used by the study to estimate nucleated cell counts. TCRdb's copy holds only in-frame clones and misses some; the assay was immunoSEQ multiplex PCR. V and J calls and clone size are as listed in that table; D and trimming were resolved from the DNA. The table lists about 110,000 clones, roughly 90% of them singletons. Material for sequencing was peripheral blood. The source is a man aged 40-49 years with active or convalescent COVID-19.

CDR3 DNA: TGTGCCAGCAGCCGGGTACTCTATAATTCACCCCTCCACTTT. It yields the protein CASSRVLYNSPLHF. The V and J genes are TRBV6-5 and TRBJ1-6; D not certain. CDR3 length: 14 amino acids. V lost 6 bases and J 3 bases, leaving 9 bases between the germline ends. Per germline, CDR1 MNHEY and CDR2 SVGAGI.